The 23 T cell receptor beta chains listed next were all sequenced from one sample in a study of T cells in Graves' hyperthyroidism and ophthalmopathy. The source material, RNA transcripts, was used to amplify TCR beta CDR3 regions. Carried out on the TCR CDR3, a first-round RT-PCR used the HTBI primer set. TCRdb reanalysed the multiplex PCR reads using MiXCR and keeps one entry per CDR3 protein. This repertoire shows under 400,000 distinct CDR3 sequences, 14% found once; its top ten account for approximately 11%. Sequenced input: blood. These receptors were obtained from a woman aged 60-75 years with Graves' hyperthyroidism.

In this sample, this clonotype turned up many times. This chain links TRBV2 with TRBJ2-3; 11 bases are shared with TRBD2. The germline V gene has CDR1 SNHLY and CDR2 FYNNEI. The V segment lost 5 bases and the J segment 5 bases; nucleotides outside the gene matches: 18. The CDR3 length is 19 residues. CDR3 residues: CASSPTLAGARLTRDTQYF. Written as DNA, the CDR3 is TGTGCCAGCAGTCCGACACTAGCGGGAGCTCGTCTTACACGAGATACGCAGTATTTT.

This clonotype has a count of ten or more. This chain uses TRBV4-2 with TRBJ2-1; TRBD2 agrees at 7 bases. This CDR3 comprises 15 residues. Germline CDR1 reads LGHNA; CDR2 reads YNFKEQ. V shed 2 bases, J shed 1 base, and the junction held 2 bases outside the gene matches. CDR3 loop: CASSQSRESYNEQFF. The CDR3 bases are TGTGCCAGCAGCCAATCGCGGGAGTCCTACAATGAGCAGTTCTTC.

This clonotype was picked up many times. This sequence joins TRBV11-2 and TRBJ2-1; 8 bases align to TRBD2. CDR3 length equals 14 residues. V trimming: 1 base; J trimming: 7 bases; junction bases outside the gene matches: 3. From germline, CDR1 is SGHAT and CDR2 FQNNGV. The chain's CDR3 is CASSLVGLENEQFF. CDR3 nucleotide sequence: TGTGCCAGCAGCTTAGTGGGACTAGAAAATGAGCAGTTCTTC.

This clonotype was seen at least ten times. The chain recombines TRBV29-1 with TRBJ2-5; possibly TRBD2 for D (6 bases). CDR1 and CDR2 from the germline V gene are SQVTM and ANQGSEA. Trimming pared 7 bases from V and 1 base from J, leaving 13 bases between. The CDR3 is 13 residues long. The CDR3 DNA reads as TGCAGCGCCATGCGGGACCTCCAAGAGACCCAGTACTTC. Translated, it gives CSAMRDLQETQYF.

This clonotype came up many times. V is TRBV5-5 and J is TRBJ1-1, with 7 bases matching TRBD1. V trimming: 2 bases; J trimming: 2 bases; junction bases outside the gene matches: 9. CDR1 SGHKS and CDR2 YYEKEE come from the germline V gene (reference sequence). The CDR3 covers 16 residues. CDR3: CASSFLAGQVNTEAFF. The DNA of the CDR3 is TGTGCCAGCAGCTTTTTGGCCGGACAGGTAAACACTGAAGCTTTCTTT.

This clonotype occurred a few times. The rearrangement joins TRBV5-6 to TRBJ2-2; D not resolved. This CDR3 region has 16 residues. The germline CDR1 and CDR2 sequences are SGHDT and YYEEEE. V lost 3 bases to trimming and J lost 2 bases, with 14 bases between them. The CDR3 region has the DNA TGTGCCAGCAGCTATAAGAGACACTCTAACACCGGGGAGCTGTTTTTT. Translated: CASSYKRHSNTGELFF.

This clonotype was counted at least ten times. The chain recombines TRBV12-3 or TRBV12-4 with TRBJ2-1; 10 bases line up with TRBD2. CDR3 length: 15 amino acids. V lost 6 bases to trimming and J lost 4 bases; unmatched junction nucleotides: 6. The CDR3 region has the DNA TGTGCCAGCAGCAAGCTAGCGGGGGTATACAATGAGCAGTTCTTC. Translated, it gives CASSKLAGVYNEQFF.

The chain combines TRBV5-6 with TRBJ1-6; D remains ambiguous. V lost 5 bases, J lost 7 bases, and 7 bases lay in between. The CDR3 totals 12 residues. Germline-derived CDR1 and CDR2 are SGHDT and YYEEEE. The CDR3 DNA reads as TGTGCCAGCAGGCGGGAGAATTCACCCCTCCACTTT. This gives the protein CASRRENSPLHF.

This clonotype was seen a few times. The gene calls are TRBV28 and TRBJ2-3, with 9 nucleotides matching TRBD2. The V and J ends lost 5 bases and 0 bases, in that order; junction bases with no gene match: 9. CDR3 size: 17 residues. The germline V gene encodes CDR1 MDHEN and CDR2 SYDVKM. CDR3 residues: CASSAYGLARSTDTQYF. CDR3 bases: TGTGCCAGCAGTGCGTACGGACTAGCGAGGAGCACAGATACGCAGTATTTT.

The chain has TRBV20-1 and TRBJ1-5; TRBD1 aligns across 12 bases. V shed 0 bases, J shed 6 bases, and the junction held 6 bases outside the gene matches. Germline values: CDR1 DFQATT, CDR2 SNEGSKA (reference sequence). This CDR3 comprises 16 residues. The CDR3 protein is CSAREGTGGVGQPQHF. The CDR3 DNA follows: TGCAGTGCTAGAGAGGGGACAGGGGGCGTGGGTCAGCCCCAGCATTTT.

The table lists this clonotype with many counts. This rearrangement joins TRBV6-2 or TRBV6-3 to TRBJ2-7, with D possibly being TRBD1 (5 bases). V was cut by 4 bases and J by 2 bases, with 15 bases left in between. CDR1 is MNHEY, CDR2 SVGEGT, per germline. There are 15 residues in the CDR3. The CDR3 spells CASSSRPTATYEQYF. DNA for the CDR3: TGTGCCAGCAGTTCGCGACCGACAGCCACCTACGAGCAGTACTTC.

This clonotype occurred many times. The rearrangement links TRBV5-1 to TRBJ2-7; D remains ambiguous. V lost 3 bases and J 4 bases, leaving 14 bases between the germline ends. The CDR3 consists of 14 residues. Germline V gene sequence: CDR1 SGHRS, CDR2 YFSETQ. CDR3 nucleotides: TGCGCCAGCAGCTCGACTGGTATCCATTACGAGCAGTACTTC. Translated, it gives CASSSTGIHYEQYF.

This clonotype has ten or more counts. The chain joins TRBV6-6 to TRBJ1-1, with TRBD1 matching over 8 bases. Germline V gives CDR1 MNHNY, CDR2 SVGAGI (reference sequence). The CDR3 contains 15 residues. V shed 2 bases, J shed 5 bases, and the junction held 7 bases outside the gene matches. CDR3 nucleotide sequence: TGTGCCAGCAGTTACGACGGACAGGGAGGAACTGAAGCTTTCTTT. Protein sequence: CASSYDGQGGTEAFF.

This clonotype was observed many times. The rearrangement links TRBV20-1 to TRBJ1-2, with 7 bases identical to TRBD1. V lost 6 bases, J lost 3 bases, and 4 bases stayed unmatched. This CDR3 spans 12 amino acids. Germline V gene sequence: CDR1 DFQATT, CDR2 SNEGSKA (reference sequence). CDR3 residues: CSAPDRDYGYTF. The CDR3 region has the DNA TGCAGTGCGCCTGACAGGGACTATGGCTACACCTTC.

Ten or more counts support this clonotype. The rearrangement uses TRBV11-2 and TRBJ2-2; D may be TRBD1 or TRBD2 (5 bases each). Per the germline V gene, CDR1 is SGHAT and CDR2 is FQNNGV. The V end lost 3 bases, the J end lost 6 bases, and 11 bases lay between the germline ends. The CDR3 sequence is 14 residues long. DNA for the CDR3: TGTGCCAGCAGCTTGTCTGGGGGTGCCGGGGAGCTGTTTTTT. This encodes CASSLSGGAGELFF.

Remarks on this clonotype: A much larger clone is a single base away; this may be a read error. This chain joins TRBV10-3 and TRBJ2-7; possibly TRBD1 or TRBD2 for D (6 bases each). The CDR3 contains 14 residues. CDR1 and CDR2 from the germline V gene are ENHRY and SYGVKD. Here the CDR3 reads CAINRGDEAYEQHF. As DNA, the CDR3 is TGTGCCATCAATAGGGGGGACGAGGCCTACGAGCAGCACTTC.

This clonotype has at least ten counts. This chain joins TRBV6-1 and TRBJ2-7, with TRBD1 identical over 10 bases. There are 15 residues in the CDR3. Trimming removed 6 bases from V and 3 bases from J; junction bases left unmatched: 8. CDR1 and CDR2 from the germline V gene are MNHNS and SASEGT. The CDR3 protein is CASRKSGTGVYEQYF. In DNA, the CDR3 is TGTGCCAGCAGAAAATCCGGGACAGGGGTCTACGAGCAGTACTTC.

About this clonotype: With a much larger clone just one base away, this may be a read error. The chain uses TRBV18 and TRBJ2-7, with D unresolved. This CDR3 contains 11 residues. CDR1 is KGHSH, CDR2 LQKENI, per germline. V lost 4 bases and J 5 bases, leaving 6 bases between the germline ends. In DNA, the CDR3 is TGTGCCAGCTCACGCGACGACGAGCAGTACTTC. This sequence encodes CASSRDDEQYF.

The chain has TRBV4-1 and TRBJ2-1, with 11 positions matching TRBD2. The germline V gene has CDR1 MGHRA and CDR2 YSYEKL. CDR3 length equals 17 residues. The J segment lost 0 bases and the V segment lost 1 base, leaving 2 bases of the junction unmatched. The CDR3 DNA follows: TGCGCCAGCAGCCAAGCTAGCGGGAGGCTCTCCTACAATGAGCAGTTCTTC. Amino acids: CASSQASGRLSYNEQFF.

The table lists this clonotype with many counts. The chain links TRBV5-6 to TRBJ2-1; TRBD1 matches at 10 bases. The CDR3 has 15 residues. Unmatched junction bases numbered 12, after V lost 5 bases and J lost 10 bases. Germline V gives CDR1 SGHDT, CDR2 YYEEEE. The CDR3: CASSSRDRGVWEQFF. The DNA of the CDR3 is TGTGCCAGCAGTTCTCGGGACAGGGGAGTATGGGAGCAGTTCTTC.

This clonotype was seen repeatedly, ten times or more. The chain combines TRBV20-1 with TRBJ2-3; TRBD2 might be the D (6 bases). Trimming stripped 0 bases from V and 2 bases from J, with 12 bases between. Germline loops: CDR1 DFQATT, CDR2 SNEGSKA (reference sequence). The CDR3 totals 15 residues. CDR3: CSARDGGTYTDTQYF. CDR3 DNA sequence: TGCAGTGCTAGAGATGGCGGGACTTACACAGATACGCAGTATTTT.

Many counts were recorded for this clonotype. This chain connects TRBV3-1 to TRBJ1-1, with a tentative D call TRBD1 (6 bases). Trimming took 1 base from V and 0 from J, leaving 9 bases between them. CDR3 length: 15 residues. CDR1 and CDR2 from the germline V gene are LGHDT and YNNKEL (reference sequence). This CDR3 reads CASSQGTAMNTEAFF. CDR3 DNA: TGTGCCAGCAGCCAAGGGACAGCGATGAACACTGAAGCTTTCTTT.

This clonotype was recorded many times. V usage is TRBV20-1 and J usage is TRBJ2-4; D call uncertain. CDR1 and CDR2 from the germline V gene are DFQATT and SNEGSKA (reference sequence). Trimming removed 3 bases from V and 8 bases from J, with 8 bases in between. This CDR3 has 11 residues. DNA for the CDR3: TGCAGTGCTAGTGAGGTGGACATTCAGTACTTC. It translates to CSASEVDIQYF.